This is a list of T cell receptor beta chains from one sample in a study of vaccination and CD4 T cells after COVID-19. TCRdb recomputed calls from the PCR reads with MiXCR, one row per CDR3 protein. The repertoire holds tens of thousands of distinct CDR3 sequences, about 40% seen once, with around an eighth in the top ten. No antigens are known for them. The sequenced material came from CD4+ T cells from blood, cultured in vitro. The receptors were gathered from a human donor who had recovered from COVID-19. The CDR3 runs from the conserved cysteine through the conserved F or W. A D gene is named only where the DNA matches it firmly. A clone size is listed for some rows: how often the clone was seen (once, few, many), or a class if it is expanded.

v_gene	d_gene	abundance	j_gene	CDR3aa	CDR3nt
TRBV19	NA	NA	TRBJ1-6	CASAGGDYNSPLHF	TGTGCCAGTGCGGGGGGAGACTATAATTCACCCCTCCACTTT
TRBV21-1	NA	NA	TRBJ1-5	CASSRGGNQPQHF	TGTGCCAGCAGCCGGGGTGGCAATCAGCCCCAGCATTTT
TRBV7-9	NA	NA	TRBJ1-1	CASSQTQAEAFF	TGTGCCAGCAGCCAAACACAGGCTGAAGCTTTCTTT
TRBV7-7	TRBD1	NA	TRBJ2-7	CASSPGTGLFREQYF	TGTGCCAGCAGCCCCGGGACAGGGTTATTTCGCGAGCAGTACTTC
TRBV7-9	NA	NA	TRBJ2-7	CASRDPRGGEQYF	TGTGCCAGCAGGGATCCCCGTGGGGGCGAGCAGTACTTC
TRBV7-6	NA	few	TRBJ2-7	CASSSPTYEQYF	TGTGCCAGCAGCTCCCCAACCTACGAGCAGTACTTC
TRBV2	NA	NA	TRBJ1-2	CASSEGIGGYTF	TGTGCCAGCAGTGAAGGGATTGGTGGCTACACCTTC
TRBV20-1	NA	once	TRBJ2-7	CSAGNPGTRAYEQYF	TGCAGTGCGGGAAACCCCGGGACAAGAGCCTACGAGCAGTACTTC
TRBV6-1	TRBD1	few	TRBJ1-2	CASSGTGGRNYGYTF	TGTGCCAGCAGCGGGACAGGGGGTCGTAACTATGGCTACACCTTC
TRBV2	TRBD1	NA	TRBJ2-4	CASSVQGLAKNIRYF	TGTGCCAGCAGTGTACAGGGGTTAGCCAAAAACATTCGGTACTTC
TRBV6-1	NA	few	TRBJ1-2	CASSAGQFRTYGYTF	TGTGCCAGCAGTGCTGGACAGTTTCGAACCTATGGCTACACCTTC
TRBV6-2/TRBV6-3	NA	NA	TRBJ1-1	CASSYWGKETEAFF	TGTGCCAGCAGTTATTGGGGAAAAGAAACTGAAGCTTTCTTT
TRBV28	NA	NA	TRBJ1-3	CASSQDSTPSGNTIYF	TGTGCCAGCAGTCAGGACAGTACTCCCTCTGGAAACACCATATATTTT
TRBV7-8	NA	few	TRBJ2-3	CASTRWRATSTDTQYF	TGTGCCAGCACCCGCTGGAGAGCAACTAGCACAGATACGCAGTATTTT
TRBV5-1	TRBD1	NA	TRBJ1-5	CASSWGQETSNQPQHF	TGCGCCAGCAGCTGGGGACAGGAAACAAGCAATCAGCCCCAGCATTTT